The rows below give T cell receptor beta chains drawn from one sample of a study of early T cells in non-severe SARS-CoV-2 infection. A single record per CDR3 protein comes from TCRdb applying MiXCR to the 5' RACE reads. The table lists 95,000 to 120,000 distinct CDR3 sequences, around an eighth of them singletons. Sequences were obtained from whole blood. These receptors were collected from an adult who was a healthcare worker with PCR-confirmed SARS-CoV-2 infection or an uninfected control (not recorded which). Both conserved end residues are part of each CDR3. A D gene is named only where the DNA matches it firmly. Rows give clone size only sometimes, using once, few, many, or a class for an expanded clone.

d_call cdr3_length clone_size j_call v_call cdr3_nt cdr3_aa
- 16 - TRBJ2-2 TRBV6-1 TGTGCCAGCAGTGTTCTAGGGCACGCGAACACCGGGGAGCTGTTTTTT CASSVLGHANTGELFF
TRBD1 13 - TRBJ1-1 TRBV9 TGTGCCAGCAGCCCCGGTGACAGGGCTGGGGCTTTCTTT CASSPGDRAGAFF
- 15 few TRBJ2-7 TRBV2 TGTGCCAGTGGGGGGTGGCAGCTTACCTCCTACGAGCAGTACTTC CASGGWQLTSYEQYF
TRBD2 17 few TRBJ2-1 TRBV29-1 TGCAGCGCCAGGACTAGCGGGGGCCTTAGCTCCTACAATGAGCAGTTCTTC CSARTSGGLSSYNEQFF
- 16 few TRBJ2-1 TRBV7-2 TGTGCCAGCAGCAAAAGCGTCGGGGAGGTGGACAATGAGCAGTTCTTC CASSKSVGEVDNEQFF
- 12 - TRBJ1-2 TRBV28 TGTGCCAGCAGTTTAAGGCACTATGGCTACACCTTC CASSLRHYGYTF
TRBD2 13 many TRBJ2-7 TRBV7-3 TGTGCCAGCAGCCCGACTAGCGGAGCCGAGCAGTACTTC CASSPTSGAEQYF
- 16 - TRBJ2-7 TRBV20-1 TGCAGTGCTAGAGGATATCCGGGACAAAACTCCTACGAGCAGTACTTC CSARGYPGQNSYEQYF
- 15 few TRBJ1-5 TRBV20-1 TGCAGTGCTCTACAGGGAGGAGCATACAATCAGCCCCAGCATTTT CSALQGGAYNQPQHF
- 12 - TRBJ1-4 TRBV19 TGTGCCAGTAGTTTGCTGGAGGAAAAACTGTTTTTT CASSLLEEKLFF
- 15 - TRBJ1-5 TRBV6-1 TGTGCCAGCAGTGAAGGGGCCCTAGCAAATCAGCCCCAGCATTTT CASSEGALANQPQHF
- 13 - TRBJ1-6 TRBV7-9 TGTGCCAGTGCGGGACTAATTAATTCACCCCTCCACTTT CASAGLINSPLHF
- 11 few TRBJ2-4 TRBV6-1 TGTGCCAGCAGTAGCTGGGAAGCTCAGTACTTC CASSSWEAQYF
- 13 - TRBJ2-1 TRBV7-6 TGTGCCAGCAGCTACCCTGGGGATAATGAGCAGTTCTTC CASSYPGDNEQFF
TRBD1 17 - TRBJ2-5 TRBV28 TGTGCCAGCAGAACCCACAGGGGGCTGGCCGACATGGTCGCCCAGTACTTC CASRTHRGLADMVAQYF
- 15 - TRBJ2-7 TRBV18 TGTGCCAGCTCAACCGGGGTGGCGGGGCCCTACGAGCAGTACTTC CASSTGVAGPYEQYF
TRBD2 14 many TRBJ2-5 TRBV29-1 TGCAGCGCCTCTCTTGCGGGGGAGCAAGAGACCCAGTACTTC CSASLAGEQETQYF
TRBD2 14 few TRBJ2-7 TRBV29-1 TGCAGCGTTCGGACTAGCGCGAGCTCCTACGAGCAGTACTTC CSVRTSASSYEQYF
- 14 few TRBJ2-2 TRBV6-1 TGTGCCAGCAGCCTATCGCGGGGCACCGGGGAGCTGTTTTTT CASSLSRGTGELFF
- 13 many TRBJ2-1 TRBV12-3/TRBV12-4 TGTGCCAGCAGCCAGGACCGCCGGGATGAGCAGTTCTTC CASSQDRRDEQFF
- 11 many TRBJ2-1 TRBV20-1 TGCAGTGCAGCATGGGGGGCCGAGCAGTTCTTC CSAAWGAEQFF
TRBD1 12 few TRBJ2-7 TRBV29-1 TGCAGCGTGTCCGGGACAGATTACGAGCAGTACTTC CSVSGTDYEQYF
- 12 - TRBJ2-5 TRBV20-1 TGCAGTGCTAGAGCTCAGGGGGGGACCCAGTACTTC CSARAQGGTQYF
- 15 many TRBJ1-5 TRBV21-1 TGTGCCAGTTTCGACCAGGACAGACTAAATCAGCCCCAGCATTTT CASFDQDRLNQPQHF
- 17 many TRBJ2-5 TRBV20-1 TGCAGTGCTAGAGATCTTCGGGCAGGACGGGGCCAAGAGACCCAGTACTTC CSARDLRAGRGQETQYF
- 14 many TRBJ2-7 TRBV7-7 TGTGCTAGCAGCCAGAACTTAGACAGCTACGAGCAGTACTTC CASSQNLDSYEQYF
TRBD1 14 few TRBJ2-7 TRBV19 TGTGCCAGTAGCGGGCGACAGGGGTCCTACGAGCAGTACTTC CASSGRQGSYEQYF
- 12 many TRBJ1-1 TRBV7-9 TGTGCCAGCAGCTTAGAGTGGACTGAAGCTTTCTTT CASSLEWTEAFF
- 14 few TRBJ1-1 TRBV9 TGTGCCAGCAGCGACGTTACAGCATTCACTGAAGCTTTCTTT CASSDVTAFTEAFF